Below are 14 T cell receptor beta chains sequenced from a single sample in a study of glioma-infiltrating T cells. Using RNA template, CDR3s of TCR alpha and beta were amplified with iRepertoire arm-PCR. Each CDR3 protein gets one entry after TCRdb re-called the multiplex PCR reads with MiXCR. The sample contains about 410,000 distinct CDR3 sequences, approximately 42% of which appear only once. Sequenced sample: glioma tissue, nonneoplastic brain tissue, or PBMCs (not recorded which). The receptors here all came from a human donor with low-grade glioma or glioblastoma, undergoing nonglioma brain surgery, or in good health (not recorded which).

This clonotype was observed a few times. The rearrangement links TRBV28 to TRBJ2-7; D is unresolved. CDR3 length equals 13 residues. The germline V gene has CDR1 MDHEN and CDR2 SYDVKM. The V and J ends lost 7 bases and 0 bases respectively, with 10 bases between them. CDR3 DNA sequence: TGTGCCAGCACCGACGGACCCTCCTACGAGCAGTACTTC. This codes for CASTDGPSYEQYF.

V and J are TRBV6-1 and TRBJ1-1, with TRBD1 as a possible D gene (6 bases). The germline V and J ends were trimmed by 10 bases and 4 bases, with 13 bases remaining between them. The germline CDR1 and CDR2 sequences are MNHNS and SASEGT. The CDR3 consists of 12 residues. The CDR3 DNA follows: TGTGCCACCTCGGGACAAAGCACTGAAGCTTTCTTT. It translates to CATSGQSTEAFF.

This clonotype was observed a few times. The chain combines TRBV19 with TRBJ2-3; D gene uncertain. Germline CDR1 LNHDA, CDR2 SQIVND (reference sequence). CDR3 length equals 14 residues. V lost 3 bases, J lost 2 bases, and 9 bases lay in between. CDR3 loop: CASSILQNTDTQYF. In nucleotides, the CDR3 is TGTGCCAGTAGTATTTTGCAGAACACAGATACGCAGTATTTT.

J is TRBJ2-7 and V is TRBV20-1; 14 positions agree with TRBD2. The CDR3 length is 15 residues. The V and J ends lost 5 bases and 0 bases, in that order; junction bases with no gene match: 3. Germline V gene lookup returns CDR1 DFQATT and CDR2 SNEGSKA (reference sequence). This CDR3 reads CSAGTSGGSSYEQYF. DNA of the CDR3: TGCAGTGCTGGGACTAGCGGGGGAAGCTCCTACGAGCAGTACTTC.

Regarding this clonotype: Lacking the conserved final phenylalanine or tryptophan, this CDR3 likely reflects a read error. Because the CDR3's place on the DNA is in doubt, the DNA is left out and the CDR3 is given as listed by TCRdb. The chain recombines TRBV6-2 or TRBV6-3 with TRBJ2-1; TRBD1, the D gene given by the table, was not confirmed from the DNA. The germline V gene encodes CDR1 MNHEY and CDR2 SVGEGT. The CDR3 adds up to 12 amino acids, both ends counted. CDR3 in amino acids: CASSPDRVQEFL.

Points on this clonotype: It may be a read error: a sequence one base away is much more abundant. The chain couples TRBV28 to TRBJ2-4; D unclear. This CDR3 contains 14 residues. Germline assignment: CDR1 MDHEN and CDR2 SYDVKM. The CDR3 DNA follows: TGTGCCTGCAGTTTATCCGTCAGCCGAAACATTCAGTACTTC. Translating gives CACSLSVSRNIQYF.

Concerning this clonotype itself: This may arise from a read error, as a much more abundant clone is one base away. V usage is TRBV27 and J usage is TRBJ2-7, with unresolved D. This CDR3 is 14 amino acids long. Germline lookup yields CDR1 MNHEY and CDR2 SMNVEV (reference sequence). The CDR3 region is CASSLSRNSYVQYF. The CDR3 bases are TGTGCCAGCAGTTTATCCCGAAACTCCTACGTGCAGTACTTC.

About this clonotype: A read error may explain this, as a much larger clone is one base away. The gene calls are TRBV20-1 and TRBJ2-1; D possibly corresponds to TRBD1 (6 bases). V lost 0 bases and J lost 8, with 14 bases in between. Per the germline V gene, CDR1 is DFQATT and CDR2 is SNEGSKA (reference sequence). The CDR3 runs to 14 residues. The CDR3 DNA reads as TGCAGTGCTAGAGATCCGCAGGGGTTTGATGAGCAGTTCTTC. Encoded protein: CSARDPQGFDEQFF.

The J gene is TRBJ1-5, the V gene TRBV28; 9 bases agree with TRBD1. This CDR3 is 16 amino acids long. CDR1 MDHEN and CDR2 SYDVKM come from the germline V gene. V was pared by 1 base and J by 1 base, with 2 bases of the junction left unmatched. The CDR3 loop is CASSLSGQGSNQPQHF. The CDR3 DNA reads as TGTGCCAGCAGTTTATCCGGACAGGGGAGCAATCAGCCCCAGCATTTT. The full variable domain, its missing parts supplied by reference TRBV28 and TRBJ1-5, is DVKVTQSSRYLVKRTGEKVFLECVQDMDHENMFWYRQDPGLGLRLIYFSYDVKMKEKGDIPEGYSVSREKKERFSLILESASTNQTSMYLCASSLSGQGSNQPQHFGDGTRLSIL.

This clonotype was counted only a few times. The chain couples TRBV28 to TRBJ2-7, with a possible D match to TRBD1 (7 bases). With 6 bases removed from V and 5 bases from J, the gap between germline ends came to 17 bases. The V gene's germline CDR1 is MDHEN and CDR2 SYDVKM. This CDR3 region has 14 residues. CDR3: CASRGGGQINEQYF. DNA for the CDR3: TGTGCCAGCAGAGGAGGGGGACAGATCAACGAGCAGTACTTC.

Turning to this clonotype: A much larger clone differs by one base, so this may be a read error. V is TRBV6-6 and J is TRBJ2-5; 8 positions agree with TRBD1. CDR1 and CDR2 (germline): MNHNY, SVGAGI (reference sequence). The CDR3 length is 15 residues. CDR3 sequence (DNA): TGTGCCAGCACCCCCACCCAGGGGGCCCGGGAGACCCGGTACTTC. Translated, it gives CASTPTQGARETRYF.

Regarding this clonotype: It may be a read error: a sequence one base away is much more abundant. The chain recombines TRBV4-1 with TRBJ2-7; D is unclear. Germline V gene lookup returns CDR1 MGHRA and CDR2 YSYEKL. The CDR3 contains 14 residues. Between the trimmed V and J ends, which lost 3 bases and 7 bases, there was a span of 16 bases. This chain's CDR3 is CASSHGSYLGEQYF. Here the CDR3 DNA reads TGCGCCAGCAGCCACGGGTCCTATCTCGGGGAGCAGTACTTC.

The table lists this clonotype with a few counts. V is TRBV20-1 and J is TRBJ2-7; the match to TRBD1 covers 10 bases. The germline CDR1 and CDR2 sequences are DFQATT and SNEGSKA (reference sequence). The J segment lost 2 bases and the V segment lost 6 bases, leaving 4 bases of the junction unmatched. The CDR3 spans 13 residues. This CDR3 reads CSATDRGTYEQYF. CDR3 coding DNA: TGCAGTGCCACGGACAGGGGGACCTACGAGCAGTACTTC.

The chain has TRBV29-1 and TRBJ1-4, with 7 positions matching TRBD1. This CDR3 contains 13 residues. Losses at the gene ends were 5 bases for V and 2 bases for J; bases not matched to a gene: 2. Germline V lookup: CDR1 SQVTM, CDR2 ANQGSEA. CDR3 bases: TGCAGCGTTACCAGGGGGACTAATGAAAAACTGTTTTTT. It is translated as CSVTRGTNEKLFF. Based on the CDR3 plus reference TRBV29-1 and TRBJ1-4, the full variable domain is SAVISQKPSRDICQRGTSLTIQCQVDSQVTMMFWYRQQPGQSLTLIATANQGSEATYESGFVIDKFPISRPNLTFSTLTVSNMSPEDSSIYLCSVTRGTNEKLFFGSGTQLSVL.